This TCR beta chain derives from a study of PD-1 blockade in mismatch repair-deficient tumors. Only in-frame clones appear in the TCRdb table, and some are missing; sequencing was by immunoSEQ multiplex PCR. The sample lists about 68,000 clones, approximately 82% occurring once. Remarks on this clone: Its cognate antigen is unknown.

Study results and caveats: Rapid post-treatment expansion, then contraction, generally preceding radiologic response, marked tumor-resident clones.

Mismatch repair deficiency was confirmed in all patients, by PCR or immunohistochemistry. TCRs were sequenced from three patients responding to pembrolizumab. CDR3 size: 13 residues. V was clipped by 6 bases and J by 3 bases, with 9 bases between them. Germline V gene data show CDR1 as SEHNR and CDR2 as FQNEAQ (reference sequence). The chain joins TRBV7-9 to TRBJ1-5, with a tentative D call TRBD1 (5 bases). The sample here was peripheral blood, taken 2 weeks after starting pembrolizumab. The sequence was obtained from an adult with mismatch repair-deficient cancer. The CDR3 here is CASSRGTNQPQHF. The CDR3 DNA follows: TGTGCCAGCAGTCGAGGGACCAATCAGCCCCAGCATTTT.